This T cell receptor (beta chain) was retrieved from a study of response to subunit inactivated influenza vaccine. Study findings and constraints: T cells newly recruited by each seasonal influenza vaccination are few, the authors suggested.

TCRdb fed the RT-PCR reads into MiXCR, producing one record per CDR3 protein. The repertoire includes 700,000 to 900,000 distinct CDR3 sequences, around 20% of them detected once, and around 9.6% sits in the top ten. The CDR3 has 15 amino acids. With V trimmed by 3 bases and J by 5 bases, 3 bases remained unmatched. Germline lookup yields CDR1 LGHNA and CDR2 YSLEER. This clonotype has only a few counts. Its antigen is as yet unknown. The chain couples TRBV4-3 to TRBJ2-3; TRBD2 matches at 12 bases. The source material was PBMCs from blood, sampled around 5 days after vaccination. The clonotype comes from a man aged 45-60 years who received an inactivated influenza vaccine. This CDR3 reads CASSQSSGRGDTQYF. CDR3 bases: TGCGCCAGCAGCCAGTCTAGCGGGAGGGGAGATACGCAGTATTTT.